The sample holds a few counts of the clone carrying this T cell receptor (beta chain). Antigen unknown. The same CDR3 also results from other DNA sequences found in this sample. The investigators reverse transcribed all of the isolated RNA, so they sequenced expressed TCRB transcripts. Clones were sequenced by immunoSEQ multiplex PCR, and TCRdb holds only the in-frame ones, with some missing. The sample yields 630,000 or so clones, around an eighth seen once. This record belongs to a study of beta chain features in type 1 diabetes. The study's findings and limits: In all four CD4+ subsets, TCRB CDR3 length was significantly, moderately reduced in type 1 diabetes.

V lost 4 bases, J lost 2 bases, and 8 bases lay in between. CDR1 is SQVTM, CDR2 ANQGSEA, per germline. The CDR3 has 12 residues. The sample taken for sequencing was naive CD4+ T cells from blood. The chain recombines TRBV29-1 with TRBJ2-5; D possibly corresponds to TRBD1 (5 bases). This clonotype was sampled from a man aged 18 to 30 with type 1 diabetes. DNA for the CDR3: TGCAGCGTTGTCACAGGACAAGAGACCCAGTACTTC. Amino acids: CSVVTGQETQYF. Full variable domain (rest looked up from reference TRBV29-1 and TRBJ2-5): SAVISQKPSRDICQRGTSLTIQCQVDSQVTMMFWYRQQPGQSLTLIATANQGSEATYESGFVIDKFPISRPNLTFSTLTVSNMSPEDSSIYLCSVVTGQETQYFGPGTRLLVL.